The next 17 T cell receptor beta chains were all read from a single sample in a study of T cell responses to AZD1222 COVID-19 vaccine (dated by TCRdb to the early 2020s). Read against the paper, the sample's time point label means: baseline before first vaccination. Libraries were prepared through the immunoSEQ multiplex PCR assay. The table comes from immuneACCESS by way of TCRdb, which keeps in-frame sequences with V and J called. Part of the clones is missing from these tables; in studies checked, under half for an unresolved V gene and the rest for unknown reasons. The sample table shows around 50,000 clones, and approximately 79% are seen once. In total, the top ten clones hold about 9.4% of the sample. Material: peripheral blood, obtained on day 0 of AZD1222 vaccination. These receptors all stem from an adult in good health.

The V call is TRBV7-6, the J call TRBJ1-5, with D unresolved. Germline V gene lookup returns CDR1 SGHVS and CDR2 FNYEAQ. This CDR3 has 16 amino acids. Trimming took 1 base from V and 0 from J, leaving 10 bases between them. The CDR3, as DNA: TGTGCCAGCAGCTTAGACGGACGGGGTAGCAATCAGCCCCAGCATTTT. As protein: CASSLDGRGSNQPQHF.

V is TRBV6-1 and J is TRBJ1-2; possibly TRBD1 for D (6 bases). Trimming stripped 2 bases from V and 4 bases from J, with 14 bases between. The CDR3 covers 15 residues. Germline values: CDR1 MNHNS, CDR2 SASEGT. The CDR3 reads CASSELVTGGYGYTF. The DNA of the CDR3 is TGTGCCAGCAGTGAACTTGTGACAGGTGGCTATGGCTACACCTTC.

The V and J genes are TRBV7-2 and TRBJ1-1; TRBD1 aligns across 9 bases. CDR1 is SGHTA and CDR2 is FQGNSA in the germline V gene. The CDR3 totals 15 residues. Trimming took 8 bases from V and 5 from J; bases not matched to a gene: 12. The DNA for the CDR3 is TGTGCCAGCCAACGGCCAGGGACAGGGCGGACTGAAGCTTTCTTT. Translating it yields CASQRPGTGRTEAFF.

The chain carries TRBV12-3 or TRBV12-4 and TRBJ1-1, with D unresolved. The V end was cut by 1 base, the J end by 7 bases, with 7 bases between. CDR3 length: 12 residues. The CDR3 here is CASSLDGYEAFF. The CDR3 bases are TGTGCCAGCAGTTTAGACGGCTATGAAGCTTTCTTT.

The chain uses TRBV27 and TRBJ2-1; 14 bases match TRBD2. CDR3 size: 19 residues. CDR1 and CDR2 from the germline V gene are MNHEY and SMNVEV (reference sequence). V trimming: 6 bases; J trimming: 5 bases; junction bases outside the gene matches: 15. For the CDR3, the DNA is TGTGCCAGCAGCGTAAAAGGGACTAGCGGGGGTGGGAACAACAATGAGCAGTTCTTC. The encoded protein is CASSVKGTSGGGNNNEQFF.

The J gene is TRBJ2-7, the V gene TRBV19, with 9 bases fitting TRBD1. V lost 5 bases to trimming and J lost 0 bases; unmatched junction nucleotides: 5. CDR3 length: 15 residues. Germline CDR1 LNHDA, CDR2 SQIVND (reference sequence). CDR3 DNA: TGTGCCAGTAGTGCTGGGACAGGGAGCTCCTACGAGCAGTACTTC. As protein: CASSAGTGSSYEQYF.

Comment on this clone: An end of the junction does not agree with germline; a read error may underlie this. The V call is TRBV7-7, the J call TRBJ2-7; tentative D call: TRBD2 (5 bases). CDR3 length: 13 residues. Germline CDR1 and CDR2: SSHAT and FNYEAQ (reference sequence). The CDR3 reads CASSSGGRNEQYF. For the CDR3, the DNA is TGTGCTAGCAGCTCCGGAGGACGAAACGAGCAGTACTTC.

J is TRBJ2-1 and V is TRBV6-5; D possibly corresponds to TRBD2 (5 bases). V was trimmed by 4 bases and J by 1 base, leaving 11 bases between them. Per the germline V gene, CDR1 is MNHEY and CDR2 is SVGAGI. CDR3 length: 15 amino acids. The CDR3 DNA follows: TGTGCCAGCAGTTCCAACACGGGGTCCTACAATGAGCAGTTCTTC. Protein: CASSSNTGSYNEQFF.

The rearrangement uses TRBV5-1 and TRBJ2-2; D call uncertain. Trimming took 2 bases from V and 5 from J, leaving 10 bases between them. The CDR3 loop spans 14 amino acids. Germline V lookup: CDR1 SGHRS, CDR2 YFSETQ. Written as DNA, the CDR3 is TGCGCCAGCAGCTTTTCACCCGGAACCGGGGAGCTGTTTTTT. Protein sequence: CASSFSPGTGELFF.

In this sample, this clone turned up a few times. V and J are TRBV7-8 and TRBJ2-3; no definite D call. V lost 1 base and J lost 8, with 7 bases in between. CDR1 SGHVS and CDR2 FQNEAQ come from the germline V gene. This CDR3 has 12 amino acids. The CDR3 region is CASSLGMRTQYF. The DNA of the CDR3 is TGTGCCAGCAGCTTAGGTATGCGTACGCAGTATTTT.

The chain combines TRBV27 with TRBJ2-1; unclear D gene. Germline values: CDR1 MNHEY, CDR2 SMNVEV (reference sequence). This CDR3 is 14 amino acids long. V was cut by 8 bases and J by 8 bases, with 19 bases left in between. CDR3 region: CASSVRTVYDEQFF. The DNA for the CDR3 is TGTGCCAGCTCCGTGAGGACGGTATACGATGAGCAGTTCTTC.

This rearrangement joins TRBV6-5 to TRBJ2-5; perhaps TRBD1 as D (7 bases). Germline assignment: CDR1 MNHEY and CDR2 SVGAGI. This CDR3 spans 14 amino acids. Trimming cost V 5 bases and J 5 bases, with 15 bases left between them. CDR3 nucleotide sequence: TGTGCCAGCAGTAGTTTCAGGGGGAGGGAGACCCAGTACTTC. Encoded protein: CASSSFRGRETQYF.

This clone was counted between two and nine times. This rearrangement joins TRBV2 to TRBJ2-1; D not certain. With 2 bases removed from V and 6 bases from J, the gap between germline ends came to 5 bases. The CDR3 has 12 residues. CDR1 SNHLY and CDR2 FYNNEI come from the germline V gene. In DNA, the CDR3 is TGTGCCAGCAGTGAAACCCCCAATGAGCAGTTCTTC. Translated: CASSETPNEQFF.

The chain has TRBV3-1 (or the pseudogene TRBV3-2) and TRBJ1-2; D uncertain. Trimming shortened V by 0 bases and J by 4 bases, and 12 bases separated the two germline ends. Germline CDR1 is LGHDT and CDR2 is YNNKEL (reference sequence). CDR3 size: 15 residues. The CDR3 sequence: CASSQEGRNTYGYTF. In DNA, the CDR3 is TGTGCCAGCAGCCAAGAAGGTCGGAACACCTATGGCTACACCTTC.

The rearrangement joins TRBV11-1 to TRBJ2-3, with D perhaps TRBD2 (6 bases). CDR3 length: 14 amino acids. V shed 4 bases and J shed 6 bases, with 14 bases lying between them. Germline assignment: CDR1 SGHAT and CDR2 FQDESV (reference sequence). CDR3 protein: CASSSGPGGDTQYF. The CDR3 DNA sequence: TGTGCCAGCAGCTCCGGACCCGGGGGTGATACGCAGTATTTT.

The genes are TRBV11-2 and TRBJ2-7; 8 bases line up with TRBD2. CDR1 and CDR2 from the germline V gene are SGHAT and FQNNGV. This CDR3 contains 15 residues. Trimming took 4 bases from V and 0 from J; bases not matched to a gene: 5. CDR3 loop: CASSSLLAASYEQYF. The CDR3 coding sequence is TGTGCCAGCAGCTCGCTACTAGCGGCCTCCTACGAGCAGTACTTC.

This chain links TRBV7-2 with TRBJ1-4; possible D gene TRBD1, 6 bases. Between the trimmed V and J ends, which lost 3 bases and 0 bases, there was a span of 11 bases. The germline V gene has CDR1 SGHTA and CDR2 FQGNSA. The CDR3 is 16 residues long. The CDR3 region is CASSFRGGATNEKLFF. CDR3 nucleotides: TGTGCCAGCAGCTTTCGGGGGGGCGCAACTAATGAAAAACTGTTTTTT.